The rows below give T cell receptor beta chains drawn from one sample of a study of shared clonotypes between healthy human individuals. The method was immunoSEQ multiplex PCR; TCRdb's version includes in-frame clones alone and lacks a portion of them. The sample shows about 1.1 million clones, 75% to 85% of them seen only once. The sequencing input was memory CD4+ T cells from PBMCs. The source is a man in his late teens or twenties in good health. Some clones in this sample may be carry-over from other donors' samples. CDR3s include the opening cysteine and the closing phenylalanine or tryptophan. The D gene is left open where the match is weak. Size values are once, few and many counts, or a class for expanded clones, and some rows have none.

V	D	length	size	J	CDR3	DNA
TRBV9	.	15	once	TRBJ2-1	CASSVGSGPYNEQFF	TGTGCCAGCAGCGTAGGGAGCGGGCCTTACAATGAGCAGTTCTTC
TRBV18	TRBD1	14	.	TRBJ2-5	CASSPSGGGETQYF	TGTGCCAGCTCACCATCAGGGGGCGGTGAGACCCAGTACTTC
TRBV5-4	TRBD2	14	.	TRBJ2-7	CASSPTSGSYEQYF	TGTGCCAGCAGCCCGACTAGCGGCTCCTACGAGCAGTACTTC
TRBV30	TRBD1	15	few	TRBJ1-3	CAWSIQGAGGNTIYF	TGTGCCTGGAGTATACAGGGGGCCGGTGGAAACACCATATATTTT
TRBV14	TRBD2	14	.	TRBJ2-7	CASSPGGGLYEQYF	TGTGCCAGCAGCCCGGGAGGGGGGCTCTACGAGCAGTACTTC
TRBV5-1	TRBD1	14	.	TRBJ2-1	CASSLRTGINEQFF	TGCGCCAGCAGCCTCCGGACAGGGATCAATGAGCAGTTCTTC
TRBV5-4	TRBD1	15	.	TRBJ1-6	CASSLEGGRYSPLHF	TGTGCCAGCAGCTTGGAAGGGGGCAGATATTCACCCCTCCACTTT
TRBV5-1	.	15	.	TRBJ2-3	CASSFLGVMADTQYF	TGCGCCAGCAGCTTCCTAGGGGTTATGGCAGATACGCAGTATTTT
TRBV10-1	TRBD1	18	.	TRBJ1-5	CASSHPGTGAGRDQPQHF	TGCGCCAGCAGTCACCCCGGGACAGGGGCGGGCCGTGATCAGCCCCAGCATTTT
TRBV19	TRBD1	15	once	TRBJ1-2	CASRLQGAGEYGYTF	TGTGCCAGTAGATTGCAGGGGGCCGGGGAGTATGGCTACACCTTC
TRBV5-1	TRBD2	17	.	TRBJ2-3	CASSTGLAGYSTDTQYF	TGCGCCAGCAGCACCGGACTAGCGGGCTATAGCACAGATACGCAGTATTTT
TRBV2	.	13	.	TRBJ1-2	CASSPDSGYGYTF	TGTGCCAGCAGTCCGGACAGCGGATATGGCTACACCTTC
TRBV2	.	14	.	TRBJ2-3	CASRVVLATDTQYF	TGTGCCAGCAGAGTAGTACTGGCCACAGATACGCAGTATTTT
TRBV29-1	.	15	.	TRBJ2-6	CSVSFTGPGANVLTF	TGCAGCGTTTCTTTTACAGGGCCTGGGGCCAACGTCCTGACTTTC